The 21 T cell receptor beta chains below were found in one sample sequenced in a study of Graves' ophthalmopathy and Graves' hyperthyroidism. RNA transcripts were the template, and TCR beta CDR3 regions were amplified from them. HTBI primers primed a first-round RT-PCR, and a second-round multiplex PCR followed. TCRdb reprocessed the multiplex PCR reads with MiXCR, giving one entry per CDR3 protein. The table records 300,000 to 500,000 distinct CDR3 sequences, roughly 15% of them present only once. The specimen sequenced was peripheral blood. These receptors all stem from a woman younger than 35 with stable Graves' hyperthyroidism.

There are many counts of this clonotype. The V gene is TRBV7-3, the J gene TRBJ2-7; 8 bases map to TRBD1. The germline V gene has CDR1 SGHTA and CDR2 FQGTGA. V was pared by 3 bases and J by 5 bases, with 9 bases of the junction left unmatched. This CDR3 is built from 15 residues. The CDR3 DNA sequence: TGTGCCAGCAGCTTGTGGGGAGGACAGGGTAACGAGCAGTACTTC. Translated, it gives CASSLWGGQGNEQYF.

This clonotype was picked up a small number of times. The chain couples TRBV10-3 to TRBJ1-3; D gene ambiguous. Germline CDR1 and CDR2: ENHRY and SYGVKD. The CDR3 spans 15 residues. V shed 0 bases and J shed 0 bases, with 6 bases lying between them. The DNA of the CDR3 is TGTGCCATCAGTGAGTCGAGAAGCTCTGGAAACACCATATATTTT. It yields the protein CAISESRSSGNTIYF.

This chain links TRBV19 with TRBJ1-5; TRBD1 aligns across 7 bases. The CDR3 consists of 16 residues. The germline V gene has CDR1 LNHDA and CDR2 SQIVND (reference sequence). With 9 bases clipped from V and 0 bases from J, the junction kept 11 bases outside the gene matches. As DNA, the CDR3 is TGTGCCAGCATCCTAAGGACAGGCAATAGCAATCAGCCCCAGCATTTT. It is translated as CASILRTGNSNQPQHF.

This clonotype has only a few counts. V is TRBV6-1 and J is TRBJ2-5, with D possibly matching TRBD1 (6 bases). V was cut by 5 bases and J by 5 bases, with 18 bases left in between. In germline, CDR1 is MNHNS, CDR2 SASEGT. The CDR3 sequence is 15 residues long. The CDR3 DNA is TGTGCCAGCAGTAAGGGGATACCAGGGGCCGAGACCCAGTACTTC. Protein: CASSKGIPGAETQYF.

This clonotype was observed at least ten times. This chain connects TRBV20-1 to TRBJ2-5; the D is unclear. Deletions cut 4 bases from V and 0 bases from J, with 12 bases between. This CDR3 spans 14 amino acids. Looked up from germline, CDR1 is DFQATT and CDR2 is SNEGSKA (reference sequence). The CDR3 bases are TGCAGTGCTACCCCCGACTCGAACCAAGAGACCCAGTACTTC. Its protein is CSATPDSNQETQYF.

This chain connects TRBV28 to TRBJ1-2; 7 nucleotides agree with TRBD1. Per the germline V gene, CDR1 is MDHEN and CDR2 is SYDVKM. This CDR3 region has 15 residues. V lost 6 bases to trimming and J lost 2 bases; unmatched junction nucleotides: 9. CDR3 DNA: TGTGCCAGCAGCTTTCCCGGGACAGCCAACTATGGCTACACCTTC. It yields the protein CASSFPGTANYGYTF.

The sample holds many counts of this clonotype. This chain joins TRBV6-2 or TRBV6-3 and TRBJ1-1; D is uncertain. Germline lookup yields CDR1 MNHEY and CDR2 SVGEGT. CDR3 length equals 13 residues. The CDR3 spells CASKGRRGTEAFF. DNA of the CDR3: TGTGCTTCTAAAGGGCGACGAGGTACTGAAGCTTTCTTT.

This clonotype came up many times. The CDR3 protein is CASSSGPQTGELFF. CDR3 nucleotides: TGCGCCAGCAGTTCCGGGCCCCAAACTGGGGAGCTGTTTTTT. V gene TRBV5-1 combines with J gene TRBJ2-2; the D is unclear. The germline V and J ends were trimmed by 5 bases and 8 bases, with 16 bases remaining between them. The CDR3 covers 14 residues. Germline V lookup: CDR1 SGHRS, CDR2 YFSETQ.

V gene TRBV6-2 or TRBV6-3 combines with J gene TRBJ2-5; 9 bases fit TRBD1. This CDR3 contains 17 residues. Trimming at V came to 4 bases and at J to 6 bases, leaving 15 bases not matched to a gene. The germline gives CDR1 MNHEY, CDR2 SVGEGT. The CDR3 nucleotides read TGTGCCAGCAGTTTCTTACCCGGGACAGGGATCGGGAAGACCCAGTACTTC. This translates into CASSFLPGTGIGKTQYF.

This clonotype was observed many times. V usage is TRBV6-2 or TRBV6-3 and J usage is TRBJ2-7; unclear D gene. V gave up 0 bases and J gave up 1 base, with 4 bases separating them. This CDR3 contains 13 residues. CDR1 and CDR2 from the germline V gene are MNHEY and SVGEGT. In DNA, the CDR3 is TGTGCCAGCAGTTACTCGACGTCCTACGAGCAGTACTTC. This sequence encodes CASSYSTSYEQYF.

This clonotype was counted many times. V is TRBV6-2 or TRBV6-3 and J is TRBJ1-2; 11 bases are a match to TRBD1. Germline V CDR1 and CDR2: MNHEY, SVGEGT. J gave up 3 bases and V 6 bases, and 9 bases lay outside the gene matches. The CDR3 consists of 16 residues. CDR3 sequence: CASSANGQGAYYGYTF. The CDR3 DNA is TGTGCCAGCAGCGCCAACGGACAGGGGGCCTACTATGGCTACACCTTC.

This clonotype was detected only a few times. The J gene is TRBJ2-5, the V gene TRBV5-6; D possibly uses TRBD1 or TRBD2 (6 bases each). This CDR3 contains 14 residues. Trimming removed 4 bases at V and 4 bases at J, with 14 bases between. CDR1 and CDR2 (germline): SGHDT, YYEEEE. Here the CDR3 reads CASSGGGRGETQYF. In nucleotides, the CDR3 is TGTGCCAGCAGCGGAGGGGGGCGTGGAGAGACCCAGTACTTC. Variable domain in full (rest from reference TRBV5-6 and TRBJ2-5): DAGVTQSPTHLIKTRGQQVTLRCSPKSGHDTVSWYQQALGQGPQFIFQYYEEEERQRGNFPDRFSGHQFPNYSSELNVNALLLGDSALYLCASSGGGRGETQYFGPGTRLLVL.

This clonotype has at least ten counts. The chain joins TRBV6-2 or TRBV6-3 to TRBJ2-7; D is perhaps TRBD1 or TRBD2 (5 bases each). Trimming stripped 7 bases from V and 0 bases from J, with 16 bases between. Germline values: CDR1 MNHEY, CDR2 SVGEGT. This CDR3 comprises 15 residues. CDR3 nucleotides: TGTGCCAGCACCACTCGGGACCATAGCTCCTACGAGCAGTACTTC. This sequence encodes CASTTRDHSSYEQYF.

This clonotype was observed many times. At one of its ends the junction is not consistent with the germline gene, which may arise from a read error. This chain uses TRBV5-1 with TRBJ1-1, with D possibly being TRBD1 (6 bases). This CDR3 contains 14 residues. Per the germline V gene, CDR1 is SGHRS and CDR2 is YFSETQ. CDR3 protein: CASSLGGRNTEAFF. CDR3 nucleotide sequence: TGTGCCAGCAGCCTGGGGGGGCGGAACACTGAAGCTTTCTTT.

This clonotype showed up just a few times. The chain recombines TRBV29-1 with TRBJ2-1, with 7 nucleotides matching TRBD1. After removal of 7 bases from V and 5 bases from J, the junction contained 5 bases not matched to a gene. Germline CDR1 is SQVTM and CDR2 is ANQGSEA. CDR3 length: 12 residues. This CDR3 reads CSGRQGNNEQFF. Written as DNA, the CDR3 is TGCAGCGGGCGACAGGGAAACAATGAGCAGTTCTTC.

This clonotype was observed many times. The chain carries TRBV7-9 and TRBJ2-7, with 9 nucleotides matching TRBD1. Trimming took 3 bases from V and 5 from J; bases not matched to a gene: 2. Germline lookup yields CDR1 SEHNR and CDR2 FQNEAQ (reference sequence). This CDR3 region has 13 residues. CDR3 sequence: CASSFDRGDEQYF. CDR3 nucleotides: TGTGCCAGCAGCTTTGACAGGGGGGACGAGCAGTACTTC.

The table lists this clonotype with many counts. This rearrangement joins TRBV2 to TRBJ2-5; 8 bases map to TRBD1. Germline CDR1 SNHLY, CDR2 FYNNEI. The CDR3 has 16 residues. V was pared by 3 bases and J by 5 bases, with 11 bases of the junction left unmatched. CDR3 in DNA: TGTGCCAGCAGTGAGATTGATCAGGGGGCTTGGGAGACCCAGTACTTC. Translated, it gives CASSEIDQGAWETQYF.

This clonotype was recorded at least ten times. The gene calls are TRBV7-2 and TRBJ1-1, with TRBD1 matching over 7 bases. Trimming at V came to 3 bases and at J to 1 base, leaving 2 bases not matched to a gene. The CDR3 is made up of 14 amino acids. Germline V gene sequence: CDR1 SGHTA, CDR2 FQGNSA. The CDR3 DNA reads as TGTGCCAGCAGCTTGGGACAGCAGAACACTGAAGCTTTCTTT. Translated, it gives CASSLGQQNTEAFF.

CDR3 in DNA: TGTGCCAGCAGCCCGTCGATGGGAGGTTCGCTTGGAAACACCATATATTTT. Encoded protein: CASSPSMGGSLGNTIYF. This rearrangement joins TRBV11-2 to TRBJ1-3, with D uncertain. Trimming took 5 bases from V and 3 from J, leaving 20 bases between them. The germline gives CDR1 SGHAT, CDR2 FQNNGV. CDR3 length: 17 residues.

This clonotype has ten or more counts. V and J are TRBV5-4 and TRBJ2-7; D unclear. This CDR3 comprises 13 residues. The V gene lost 0 bases and the J gene lost 5 bases, with 9 bases spanning the gap. From germline, CDR1 is SGHNT and CDR2 YYREEE (reference sequence). The CDR3, as DNA: TGTGCCAGCAGCTTGGACCTACCGCACGAGCAGTACTTC. Protein: CASSLDLPHEQYF.

At least ten counts were recorded for this clonotype. The CDR3 here is CASSPQRGSYYEQYF. In DNA form, the CDR3 reads TGTGCCAGCAGCCCGCAGCGGGGGAGCTATTACGAGCAGTACTTC. The J gene is TRBJ2-7, the V gene TRBV7-2, with 8 bases that match TRBD2. The CDR3 is made up of 15 amino acids. The V gene end was trimmed by 5 bases and the J gene end by 4 bases; junction bases not matched to a gene: 10. The germline CDR1 and CDR2 sequences are SGHTA and FQGNSA.